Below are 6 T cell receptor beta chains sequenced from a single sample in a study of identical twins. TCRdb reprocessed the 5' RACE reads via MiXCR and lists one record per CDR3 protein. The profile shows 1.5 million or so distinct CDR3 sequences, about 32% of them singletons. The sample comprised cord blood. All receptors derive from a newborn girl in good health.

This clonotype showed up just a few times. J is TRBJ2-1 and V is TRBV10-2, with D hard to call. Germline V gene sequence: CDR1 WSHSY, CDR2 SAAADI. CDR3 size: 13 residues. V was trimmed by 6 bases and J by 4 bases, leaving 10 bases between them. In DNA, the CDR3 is TGCGCCAGCAGCACTGTCGGTTACAATGAGCAGTTCTTC. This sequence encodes CASSTVGYNEQFF.

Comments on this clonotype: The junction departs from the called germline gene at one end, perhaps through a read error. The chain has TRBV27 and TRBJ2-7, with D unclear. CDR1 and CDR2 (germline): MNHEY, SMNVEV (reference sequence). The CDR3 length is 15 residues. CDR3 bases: TGTGCCGGCAGAGATTCTAGAGGCGCTCGCGACGAGCAGTACTTC. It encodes CAGRDSRGARDEQYF.

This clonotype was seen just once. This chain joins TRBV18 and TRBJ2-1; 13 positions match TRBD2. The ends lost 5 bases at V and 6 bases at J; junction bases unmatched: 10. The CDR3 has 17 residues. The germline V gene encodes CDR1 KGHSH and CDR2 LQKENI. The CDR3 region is CASSALTGTSGTNEQFF. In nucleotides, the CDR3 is TGTGCCAGCTCAGCCCTTACAGGGACTAGCGGGACCAATGAGCAGTTCTTC.

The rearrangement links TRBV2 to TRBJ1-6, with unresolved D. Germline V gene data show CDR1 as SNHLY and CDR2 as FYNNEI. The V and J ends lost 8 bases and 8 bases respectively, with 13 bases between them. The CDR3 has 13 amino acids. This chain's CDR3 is CASPSWDYSPLHF. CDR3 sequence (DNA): TGTGCCAGCCCCTCCTGGGATTATTCACCCCTCCACTTT.

The CDR3 loop reads CASSQGGRISEKLFF. The CDR3 DNA is TGTGCCAGCAGCCAAGGGGGCAGAATAAGCGAAAAACTGTTTTTT. This chain uses TRBV3-1 with TRBJ1-4; D is possibly TRBD1 (5 bases). The CDR3 consists of 15 residues. The V and J ends lost 1 base and 8 bases respectively, with 14 bases between them. CDR1 and CDR2 from the germline V gene are LGHDT and YNNKEL (reference sequence).

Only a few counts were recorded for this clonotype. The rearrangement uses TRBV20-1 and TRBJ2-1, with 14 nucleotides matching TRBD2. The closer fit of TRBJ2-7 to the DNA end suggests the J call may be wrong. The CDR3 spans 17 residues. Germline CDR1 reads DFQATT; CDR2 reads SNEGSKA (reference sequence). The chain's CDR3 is CSARVTSGRVSYNEQYF. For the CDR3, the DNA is TGCAGTGCTAGAGTGACTAGCGGGAGGGTCTCCTACAATGAGCAGTACTTC.